This TCR beta chain was documented in a study of blood T cells in healthy people across ages. Whole-study findings and limits: Observed TCR beta diversity per million T cells went down as age went up. This fall followed a roughly linear course with age.

For this clonotype: Its antigen is still unknown.

The CDR3 spans 16 residues. Germline V gene lookup returns CDR1 MNHEY and CDR2 SVGAGI. The ends lost 2 bases at V and 4 bases at J; junction bases unmatched: 6. The donors, healthy Caucasians from Russia, were aged roughly 6 to 95. Each sample yielded at least 6.5 million isolated PBMCs. Primed by a sample-barcoded 5' primer and a J-beta primer mix, a second PCR proceeded for 7 to 11 cycles. Unique molecular identifiers of 12 random nucleotides labeled each cDNA. TCRdb used MiXCR to reprocess the 5' RACE reads, holding one entry per CDR3 protein. Of 780,000 or so distinct CDR3 sequences listed, approximately 60% are singletons.

This receptor was taken from a man in his forties in good health. The chain recombines TRBV6-5 with TRBJ1-1; 11 positions agree with TRBD1. Material: blood. The chain's CDR3 is CASSYTPGQGGTEAFF. The CDR3 DNA reads as TGTGCCAGCAGTTACACGCCGGGACAGGGGGGCACTGAAGCTTTCTTT.